This TCR beta chain is from a study of T cell responses to AZD1222 COVID-19 vaccine. Timing groups of about 4 and about 12 weeks for second doses were pooled. On this clone: Antigen specificity is unknown.

Assay used: immunoSEQ multiplex PCR; TCRdb lists only in-frame clones, some missing. The profile shows some 170,000 clones, approximately 90% of them singletons. General study findings and limits: Spike as a whole was targeted by vaccine-associated CD4 TCRs, dominant at 160-218 and 743-854.

V shed 4 bases, J shed 3 bases, and the junction held 14 bases outside the gene matches. The CDR3 has 17 residues. CDR1 is ENHRY, CDR2 SYGVKD, per germline. The clonotype was recovered from an adult who received the AZD1222 COVID-19 vaccine. This chain connects TRBV10-3 to TRBJ1-2, with 7 bases aligning to TRBD1. The source was peripheral blood, collected 28 days after the second AZD1222 dose. As DNA, the CDR3 is TGTGCCATCAGTGGGAGCAGGGGGTATATGGAGGACTATGGCTACACCTTC. It translates to CAISGSRGYMEDYGYTF.